Each of the 11 T cell receptor beta chains below was sequenced from the same sample in a study of cytomegalovirus exposure and HLA in healthy donors. Profiled with immunoSEQ multiplex PCR; TCRdb holds only in-frame clones, not every one. The sample shows about 98,000 clones, 70% to 90% of them seen only once. The sequencing sample was made of PBMCs. All receptors come from a woman in her thirties in good health and CMV-seronegative.

This clone came up once. The V call is TRBV6-1, the J call TRBJ2-7; D perhaps matches TRBD1 (6 bases). The CDR3 loop spans 13 amino acids. CDR1 is MNHNS, CDR2 SASEGT, per germline. With 5 bases removed from V and 7 bases from J, the gap between germline ends came to 15 bases. CDR3 coding DNA: TGTGCCAGCAGTCAAACAGGGTTGTTGGAGCAGTACTTC. It specifies CASSQTGLLEQYF.

The chain has TRBV5-4 and TRBJ2-3; a possible D gene is TRBD2 (6 bases). V lost 3 bases and J 4 bases, leaving 12 bases between the germline ends. Germline CDR1 is SGHNT and CDR2 is YYREEE (reference sequence). This CDR3 has 14 amino acids. CDR3 sequence (DNA): TGTGCCAGCAGCTGGACTGGGGGGTCAGATACGCAGTATTTT. This gives the protein CASSWTGGSDTQYF.

The chain links TRBV21-1 to TRBJ2-1; TRBD2, the table's D call, was not compared with the DNA. TRBV21-1 is a known pseudogene. This CDR3 spans 10 amino acids. CDR3 in DNA: TGTGCCACTGGGGGGGTTGATCAGTTCTTC. Translation gives CATGGVDQFF.

V is TRBV12-5 and J is TRBJ2-7, with a weak D call TRBD2 (5 bases). The V end lost 0 bases, the J end lost 3 bases, and 12 bases lay between the germline ends. Looked up from germline, CDR1 is LGHNT and CDR2 is FRNRAP. The CDR3 totals 15 residues. The CDR3 is CASGLVRRGVYEQYF. The CDR3 DNA follows: TGTGCTAGTGGTTTGGTAAGACGGGGAGTCTACGAGCAGTACTTC.

Remarks on this clone: The junction and the germline gene differ at one end; a read error may be behind it. This chain links TRBV4-3 with TRBJ2-1; D gene unclear. There are 14 residues in the CDR3. From germline, CDR1 is LGHNA and CDR2 YSLEER. The CDR3 coding sequence is TGCGCCAGCAGCCAAGCCTGGGCCTACCATGAGCAGTTCTTC. Translation gives CASSQAWAYHEQFF.

The V call is TRBV9, the J call TRBJ1-4; possible D gene TRBD1, 5 bases. CDR3 length equals 15 residues. The germline V gene has CDR1 SGDLS and CDR2 YYNGEE. The ends were cut back, 3 bases at V and 0 bases at J, with 9 bases in the middle. The CDR3 reads CASSGGDPTNEKLFF. The CDR3 nucleotides read TGTGCCAGCAGCGGGGGGGACCCAACTAATGAAAAACTGTTTTTT. The entire variable domain, with the rest obtained from reference TRBV9 and TRBJ1-4, is as follows: DSGVTQTPKHLITATGQRVTLRCSPRSGDLSVYWYQQSLDQGLQFLIQYYNGEERAKGNILERFSAQQFPDLHSELNLSSLELGDSALYFCASSGGDPTNEKLFFGSGTQLSVL.

V is TRBV27 and J is TRBJ1-3, with D maybe TRBD1 (5 bases). The V and J ends lost 6 bases and 8 bases respectively, with 17 bases between them. Germline lookup yields CDR1 MNHEY and CDR2 SMNVEV (reference sequence). This CDR3 has 14 amino acids. In nucleotides, the CDR3 is TGTGCCAGCAGCCCAGGTAGGGGCGAATACACCATATATTTT. This translates into CASSPGRGEYTIYF.

The rearrangement joins TRBV6-1 to TRBJ1-4, with D hard to call. Germline-derived CDR1 and CDR2 are MNHNS and SASEGT. The CDR3 runs to 16 residues. Trimming cost V 2 bases and J 0 bases, with 10 bases left between them. Written as DNA, the CDR3 is TGTGCCAGCAGTGAATCGGAGGTGGCAACTAATGAAAAACTGTTTTTT. Residues: CASSESEVATNEKLFF.

The gene calls are TRBV10-3 and TRBJ2-7, with TRBD1 matching over 9 bases. The trim removed 5 bases at V and 2 bases at J, leaving 4 bases unmatched. The germline V gene has CDR1 ENHRY and CDR2 SYGVKD. The CDR3 sequence is 14 residues long. This chain's CDR3 is CAISPRQGAYEQYF. The CDR3 region has the DNA TGTGCCATCAGTCCCCGACAGGGGGCCTACGAGCAGTACTTC.

In its sample, this clone was seen once. V usage is TRBV7-8 and J usage is TRBJ2-6; D unclear. This CDR3 region has 15 residues. The germline CDR1 and CDR2 sequences are SGHVS and FQNEAQ. V lost 3 bases to trimming and J lost 4 bases, with 10 bases between them. CDR3 nucleotide sequence: TGTGCCAGCAGCTTCCGTATCTCCGGGGCCAACGTCCTGACTTTC. It yields the protein CASSFRISGANVLTF.

V and J are TRBV9 and TRBJ2-1, with 9 bases that match TRBD2. This CDR3 spans 16 amino acids. CDR1 is SGDLS, CDR2 YYNGEE, per germline. V dropped 1 base and J dropped 4; count of bases not matched to a gene: 6. The CDR3 DNA reads TGTGCCAGCAGCGTAAGAGGGCGGGAGGGGTACAATGAGCAGTTCTTC. Residues: CASSVRGREGYNEQFF.